This record covers a single T cell receptor (beta chain). Its antigen is not known. Treatment denoted: oral pan-JAK inhibitor, 5-10 mg twice daily. As part of sample collection, lesional scalp punch biopsies and peripheral blood were taken from alopecia areata patients. PBMCs provided sorted CD4+ and CD8+ T cells. Between the trimmed V and J ends, which lost 6 bases and 7 bases, there was a span of 19 bases. Germline-derived CDR1 and CDR2 are SQVTM and ANQGSEA. There are 13 residues in the CDR3. These data are taken from a study of CD8+ T cells in alopecia areata. Reverse transcription of extracted RNA yielded cDNA, which provided the sequencing template. Assay: immunoSEQ multiplex PCR; the TCRdb copy retains only in-frame clones and omits some. The sample consists of fewer than 200,000 clones, roughly 60% of them appearing once. Whole-study findings and limits: Scalp and blood retained many expanded lesional clones during tofacitinib. Clonality in lesional scalp, especially alopecia totalis/universalis, exceeded that of normal scalp.

The chain employs TRBV29-1 and TRBJ2-7, with D possibly called TRBD1 or TRBD2 (7 bases each). The receptor was derived from a human donor with alopecia areata. The source material was CD4+ T cells sorted from blood, sampled at week 24, from a patient treated with tofacitinib. The CDR3, as DNA: TGCAGCGTGCTCCAGGGGACAGCGGGGGAGCAGTACTTC. Protein: CSVLQGTAGEQYF.